Sequencing of this TCR beta chain was carried out in a study of cytomegalovirus exposure and HLA in healthy donors. The PCR contained 60 Vbeta and 13 Jbeta primers. The table came from immunoSEQ multiplex PCR; TCRdb's copy has only in-frame clones and leaves some out. The sample yields around 130,000 clones, 75% to 85% seen once. For this clone: Its specificity is not known.

General study results and limits: A classifier reportedly called cytomegalovirus status with high sensitivity and specificity.

Sequenced: PBMCs. This clonotype was obtained from a young woman in good health and CMV-seropositive.

The CDR3 region has the DNA TGCGCCAGCAGCCAGACAGGGGTGGGAAACACCATATATTTT. It encodes CASSQTGVGNTIYF. The V and J genes are TRBV5-1 and TRBJ1-3, with 8 bases lining up with TRBD1. The junction had 4 bases not matched to a gene; V was cut back by 4 bases and J by 4 bases. Germline CDR1 and CDR2: SGHRS and YFSETQ. The CDR3 runs to 14 residues. Full variable domain (remainder filled in from reference TRBV5-1 and TRBJ1-3): KAGVTQTPRYLIKTRGQQVTLSCSPISGHRSVSWYQQTPGQGLQFLFEYFSETQRNKGNFPGRFSGRQFSNSRSEMNVSTLELGDSALYLCASSQTGVGNTIYFGEGSWLTVV.